The 27 T cell receptor beta chains below come from one sample, sequenced in a study of CD4 T cells in relation to SARS-CoV-2 and coronaviruses (dated by TCRdb to the early 2020s). CD4+ T cells from unexposed donors were collected before the COVID-19 pandemic (2011-2018). Library method: the immunoSEQ multiplex PCR assay. TCRdb carries this immuneACCESS record with in-frame sequences only. Its versions omit some clonotypes, under half of them owing to an unresolved V gene in the studies checked, with the rest unexplained. This sample holds around 65,000 clones; over 80% were observed only once. Clones ranked in the top ten supply about 1.6% of the sample. The sample comprised memory CD4+ T cells from PBMCs. The sample's cell subset or site label is to be understood as: memory (non-naive) CD4+ T cells. The receptors derive from a human donor in good health.

This chain connects TRBV4-3 to TRBJ2-4; possibly TRBD1 for D (5 bases). CDR1 is LGHNA and CDR2 is YSLEER in the germline V gene. The germline V and J ends were trimmed by 3 bases and 3 bases, with 18 bases remaining between them. This CDR3 has 17 residues. The CDR3, as DNA: TGCGCCAGCAGCCACCGATCGTTCAGGGATAGCAAAAACATTCAGTACTTC. Translation gives CASSHRSFRDSKNIQYF.

This clone was seen a single time. This chain links TRBV6-5 with TRBJ1-5; unclear D gene. CDR3 length: 14 amino acids. Germline V gene data show CDR1 as MNHEY and CDR2 as SVGAGI. V gave up 6 bases and J gave up 0 bases, with 9 bases separating them. The CDR3 sequence: CASSRKDSNQPQHF. CDR3 in DNA: TGTGCCAGCAGCCGGAAAGATAGCAATCAGCCCCAGCATTTT.

The V and J genes are TRBV4-2 and TRBJ2-7, with 9 bases that match TRBD1. Germline CDR1 LGHNA, CDR2 YNFKEQ. The CDR3 runs 15 residues. J was trimmed by 9 bases and V by 4 bases; bases with no gene match: 13. The CDR3 spells CASSPNLQGAGGQYF. In DNA, the CDR3 is TGTGCCAGCAGCCCTAATCTACAGGGGGCTGGCGGGCAGTACTTC.

This CDR3 reads CASSFPEGLQQYF. CDR3 nucleotide sequence: TGTGCCAGCAGCTTCCCTGAGGGCCTTCAGCAGTACTTC. V and J are TRBV7-9 and TRBJ2-7, with D perhaps TRBD2 (5 bases). V was cut by 3 bases and J by 8 bases, with 14 bases left in between. Germline V gives CDR1 SEHNR, CDR2 FQNEAQ (reference sequence). CDR3 length: 13 residues. The whole variable domain, remainder taken from reference TRBV7-9 and TRBJ2-7, is DTGVSQNPRHKITKRGQNVTFRCDPISEHNRLYWYRQTLGQGPEFLTYFQNEAQLEKSRLLSDRFSAERPKGSFSTLEIQRTEQGDSAMYLCASSFPEGLQQYFGPGTRLTVT.

The V gene is TRBV7-2, the J gene TRBJ1-2; 9 bases align to TRBD1. The CDR3 extends over 15 amino acids. The germline V gene has CDR1 SGHTA and CDR2 FQGNSA. Germline trimming cut 4 bases from V and 1 base from J; bases unmatched to any gene: 4. The CDR3 is CASSYRTGDNYGYTF. The CDR3 coding sequence is TGTGCCAGCAGCTACCGGACAGGGGATAACTATGGCTACACCTTC.

This chain links TRBV18 with TRBJ2-3; the D call may be TRBD1 or TRBD2 (5 bases each). Germline-derived CDR1 and CDR2 are KGHSH and LQKENI. Trimming removed 1 base at V and 2 bases at J, with 16 bases between. CDR3 size: 17 residues. The CDR3 DNA follows: TGTGCCAGCTCACCACTCTCCGGGACCGAGGACACAGATACGCAGTATTTT. It encodes CASSPLSGTEDTDTQYF.

In this sample, this clone turned up once. J is TRBJ2-7 and V is TRBV3-1 (or the pseudogene TRBV3-2); D unclear. In germline, CDR1 is LGHDT, CDR2 YNNKEL (reference sequence). The ends were cut back, 8 bases at V and 2 bases at J, with 13 bases in the middle. The CDR3 sequence is 13 residues long. The CDR3 reads CASGREIPYEQYF. In nucleotides, the CDR3 is TGTGCCAGCGGGCGAGAAATCCCCTACGAGCAGTACTTC.

The chain carries TRBV5-5 and TRBJ1-1; D is possibly TRBD1 (6 bases). Germline lookup yields CDR1 SGHKS and CDR2 YYEKEE (reference sequence). The CDR3 consists of 16 residues. V lost 1 base and J 2 bases, leaving 15 bases between the germline ends. The CDR3 region is CASSLWLQGLNTEAFF. The CDR3 DNA reads as TGTGCCAGCAGCTTGTGGCTCCAGGGGCTCAACACTGAAGCTTTCTTT.

A word on this clone: One end of the junction does not line up with germline, which may come from a read error. The chain carries TRBV4-3 and TRBJ1-6; D unresolved. The CDR3 runs to 14 residues. Per the germline V gene, CDR1 is LGHNA and CDR2 is YSLEER. The DNA of the CDR3 is TGCGCCAGCAGCTGGGAAAGATATAATTCCCCCCTCCACTTT. Encoded protein: CASSWERYNSPLHF.

The chain recombines TRBV2 with TRBJ2-7; D is ambiguous. Trimming removed 5 bases from V and 6 bases from J, with 8 bases in between. Per the germline V gene, CDR1 is SNHLY and CDR2 is FYNNEI. The length of the CDR3 is 11 residues. CDR3 amino acids: CASSLVSEQYF. CDR3 nucleotides: TGTGCCAGCAGTTTGGTGTCCGAGCAGTACTTC.

The chain recombines TRBV2 with TRBJ2-3; possible D gene TRBD2, 7 bases. From germline, CDR1 is SNHLY and CDR2 FYNNEI. Deletions cut 6 bases from V and 0 bases from J, with 10 bases between. The CDR3 is 14 amino acids. DNA of the CDR3: TGTGCCAGCAGGGGGGGGCTGAGCACAGATACGCAGTATTTT. Translating gives CASRGGLSTDTQYF.

CDR3 sequence: CASSLADRGGRNTEAFF. Here the CDR3 DNA reads TGCGCCAGCAGCTTGGCCGACAGGGGAGGGAGGAACACTGAAGCTTTCTTT. The rearrangement joins TRBV5-1 to TRBJ1-1, with TRBD1 matching over 8 bases. The CDR3 has 17 amino acids. Germline CDR1 and CDR2: SGHRS and YFSETQ. The V and J ends lost 0 bases and 1 base, in that order; junction bases with no gene match: 8.

CDR3 nucleotides: TGTGCCAGCAGCGCCGGGTTGCGCGCTGGAAACACCATATATTTT. Its protein is CASSAGLRAGNTIYF. The chain carries TRBV9 and TRBJ1-3; D not resolved. This CDR3 spans 15 amino acids. Trimming shortened V by 3 bases and J by 2 bases, and 12 bases separated the two germline ends. CDR1 and CDR2 (germline): SGDLS, YYNGEE. Drawing the rest from reference TRBV9 and TRBJ1-3, the complete variable domain is DSGVTQTPKHLITATGQRVTLRCSPRSGDLSVYWYQQSLDQGLQFLIQYYNGEERAKGNILERFSAQQFPDLHSELNLSSLELGDSALYFCASSAGLRAGNTIYFGEGSWLTVV.

The chain joins TRBV7-2 to TRBJ1-5; the D gene is possibly TRBD1 (5 bases). V lost 5 bases and J 7 bases, leaving 15 bases between the germline ends. CDR3 length: 14 amino acids. Germline CDR1 reads SGHTA; CDR2 reads FQGNSA. The CDR3 reads CASSPHQGLQPQHF. In nucleotides, the CDR3 is TGTGCCAGCAGCCCTCACCAGGGTTTACAGCCCCAGCATTTT.

This chain connects TRBV6-1 to TRBJ1-2; the match to TRBD1 covers 7 bases. From germline, CDR1 is MNHNS and CDR2 SASEGT. J gave up 8 bases and V 2 bases, and 8 bases lay outside the gene matches. The CDR3 is 14 amino acids. The CDR3 DNA reads TGTGCCAGCAGTGAACTGGTAACAGGGGAGGGCTACACCTTC. This translates into CASSELVTGEGYTF.

This chain links TRBV28 with TRBJ2-7; 7 bases are a match to TRBD1. Germline assignment: CDR1 MDHEN and CDR2 SYDVKM. V lost 1 base, J lost 2 bases, and 5 bases stayed unmatched. This CDR3 contains 15 residues. The CDR3 spells CASSLSTGRPYEQYF. The CDR3 nucleotides read TGTGCCAGCAGTTTATCGACAGGGAGACCCTACGAGCAGTACTTC.

Here the CDR3 DNA reads TGTGCCAGCAGCTTACCCAACAGGGGGCGTACCGGGGAGCTGTTTTTT. Its protein is CASSLPNRGRTGELFF. The chain recombines TRBV7-8 with TRBJ2-2; 9 nucleotides align to TRBD1. The CDR3 consists of 16 residues. Germline-derived CDR1 and CDR2 are SGHVS and FQNEAQ. V was pared by 2 bases and J by 5 bases, with 6 bases of the junction left unmatched.

The chain employs TRBV20-1 and TRBJ2-7, with D unclear. Between the trimmed V and J ends, which lost 3 bases and 6 bases, there was a span of 15 bases. Germline lookup yields CDR1 DFQATT and CDR2 SNEGSKA (reference sequence). The CDR3 sequence is 13 residues long. CDR3 loop: CSASRQVGVEQYF. The CDR3 DNA follows: TGCAGTGCTAGTCGGCAGGTTGGGGTCGAGCAGTACTTC.

Details on this clone: The junction and the germline gene differ at one end; a read error may be behind it. V usage is TRBV7-7 and J usage is TRBJ2-7, with TRBD2 as a possible D gene (6 bases). Germline loops: CDR1 SSHAT, CDR2 FNYEAQ (reference sequence). The CDR3 length is 14 residues. The CDR3 spells CASSLELASDEQYF. As DNA, the CDR3 is TGTGCTAGCAGCTTAGAGCTAGCGTCCGACGAGCAGTACTTC. Combining the CDR3 with reference TRBV7-7 and TRBJ2-7 gives the whole variable domain GAGVSQSPRYKVTKRGQDVTLRCDPISSHATLYWYQQALGQGPEFLTYFNYEAQPDKSGLPSDRFSAERPEGSISTLTIQRTEQRDSAMYRCASSLELASDEQYFGPGTRLTVT.

The chain uses TRBV7-2 and TRBJ2-1; unclear D gene. Germline values: CDR1 SGHTA, CDR2 FQGNSA. This CDR3 region has 13 residues. V gave up 9 bases and J gave up 4 bases, with 13 bases separating them. The CDR3 DNA sequence: TGTGCCAGTCATCGAGCTAGTTACAATGAGCAGTTCTTC. It encodes CASHRASYNEQFF.

The rearrangement joins TRBV9 to TRBJ2-2; the D call may be TRBD1 or TRBD2 (5 bases each). This CDR3 is 15 amino acids long. Per germline, CDR1 SGDLS and CDR2 YYNGEE. Between the trimmed V and J ends, which lost 0 bases and 3 bases, there was a span of 9 bases. The CDR3 loop is CASSVAGTYTGELFF. In nucleotides, the CDR3 is TGTGCCAGCAGCGTAGCTGGGACCTACACCGGGGAGCTGTTTTTT.

The J gene is TRBJ1-6, the V gene TRBV27; 10 bases are shared with TRBD1. Trimming cost V 1 base and J 10 bases; bases outside gene matches: 4. Per germline, CDR1 MNHEY and CDR2 SMNVEV (reference sequence). The CDR3 length is 15 residues. For the CDR3, the DNA is TGTGCCAGCAGTTTATTTGGGACAGGGGTGTCACCCCTCCACTTT. Encoded protein: CASSLFGTGVSPLHF.

The CDR3 DNA reads as TGTGCCAGCAGTCGGGACAATTCTGGAAACACCATATATTTT. This codes for CASSRDNSGNTIYF. The chain recombines TRBV6-2 or TRBV6-3 with TRBJ1-3, with D perhaps matching TRBD1 (6 bases). Deletions cut 5 bases from V and 1 base from J, with 9 bases between. Looked up from germline, CDR1 is MNHEY and CDR2 is SVGEGT. The CDR3 is made up of 14 amino acids.

This chain uses TRBV27 with TRBJ2-7; 9 positions match TRBD1. Looked up from germline, CDR1 is MNHEY and CDR2 is SMNVEV (reference sequence). After removal of 5 bases from V and 4 bases from J, the junction contained 6 bases not matched to a gene. CDR3 size: 14 residues. For the CDR3, the DNA is TGTGCCAGCAGTGCACAGGGGGCGAGATACGAGCAGTACTTC. This encodes CASSAQGARYEQYF.

V and J are TRBV11-2 and TRBJ2-3, with a possible D match to TRBD2 (6 bases). CDR3 length: 18 amino acids. V lost 2 bases and J 2 bases, leaving 20 bases between the germline ends. Germline CDR1 SGHAT, CDR2 FQNNGV. The CDR3 loop is CASSLRRGIAVSTDTQYF. CDR3 coding DNA: TGTGCCAGCAGCTTACGCCGGGGGATAGCGGTGTCCACAGATACGCAGTATTTT.

This clone was counted only a few times. In DNA, the CDR3 is TGTGCCACCTCGAGGGGTACCTACGAGCAGTACTTC. The encoded protein is CATSRGTYEQYF. The rearrangement links TRBV2 to TRBJ2-7; D could derive from TRBD1 or TRBD2 (5 bases each). CDR1 SNHLY and CDR2 FYNNEI come from the germline V gene. The CDR3 runs 12 residues. V was shortened by 10 bases and J by 2 bases, with 12 bases between the two germline ends.

The chain uses TRBV21-1 and TRBJ2-1; the tabulated D call, TRBD2, remains unverified against the DNA. TRBV21-1 is shown as a pseudogene. The CDR3 loop spans 16 amino acids. The CDR3 DNA is TGTGCCAGCAGCGCTCCGACTAGCGGGGGAAACAATGAGCAGTTCTTC. Encoded protein: CASSAPTSGGNNEQFF.